The rows below give T cell receptor beta chains drawn from one sample of a study of cytomegalovirus exposure and HLA in healthy donors. Some clones are missing from TCRdb's copy, which holds only in-frame ones; the method was immunoSEQ multiplex PCR. The data hold some 180,000 clones, with around 80% observed a single time. The sample taken for sequencing was PBMCs. All receptors derive from a woman between 55 and 75 years old in good health and CMV-seropositive. Both conserved end residues are part of each CDR3. A D gene is named only where the DNA matches it firmly. Where a row states a size, it is once, few, many or the class of an expanded clone; other rows omit it.

j_gene,abundance,len,v_gene,d_gene,CDR3aa,CDR3nt
TRBJ1-1,few,14,TRBV30,.,CAWSAYRVRTEAFF,TGTGCCTGGAGTGCCTACAGGGTTCGGACTGAAGCTTTCTTT
TRBJ1-2,.,11,TRBV10-1,.,CASPPSSGYTF,TGCGCCAGTCCTCCCTCCAGTGGCTACACCTTC
TRBJ1-6,.,15,TRBV14,TRBD1,CASSEQTGSNSPLHF,TGTGCCAGCAGCGAACAGACAGGGAGCAATTCACCCCTCCACTTT
TRBJ1-5,.,19,TRBV7-9,TRBD1,CASSSWIRGGEISNQPQHF,TGTGCCAGCAGTTCTTGGATCCGAGGGGGCGAGATTAGCAATCAGCCCCAGCATTTT
TRBJ1-6,.,17,TRBV27,.,CASSFSNEGPYNSPLHF,TGTGCCAGCAGTTTTTCTAATGAGGGCCCCTATAATTCACCCCTCCACTTT
TRBJ1-1,few,16,TRBV19,TRBD1,CASSTRTGGASIEAFF,TGTGCCAGTAGTACTAGGACAGGGGGCGCCTCAATTGAAGCTTTCTTT
TRBJ2-6,.,18,TRBV28,.,CASSLGRGVRSGANVLTF,TGTGCCAGCAGTTTAGGGAGGGGGGTTCGCTCTGGGGCCAACGTCCTGACTTTC
TRBJ1-2,.,13,TRBV30,.,CAWSSGHNYGYTF,TGTGCCTGGAGTTCGGGACATAACTATGGCTACACCTTC
TRBJ2-2,.,17,TRBV11-2,TRBD2,CASSPLAGGPSTGELFF,TGTGCCAGCAGCCCGCTAGCGGGGGGGCCGAGCACCGGGGAGCTGTTTTTT
TRBJ2-3,.,15,TRBV6-1,.,CASRTGPLTTDTQYF,TGTGCCAGCAGAACAGGGCCCTTAACCACAGATACGCAGTATTTT
TRBJ2-3,few,13,TRBV7-2,.,CASSLGITDTQYF,TGTGCCAGCAGCCTCGGGATCACAGATACGCAGTATTTT
TRBJ2-7,.,14,TRBV18,.,CASSRGTGSYEQYF,TGTGCCAGCTCGCGGGGAACAGGTTCCTACGAGCAGTACTTC
TRBJ2-2,.,14,TRBV29-1,.,CSVNRDTNTGELFF,TGCAGCGTTAACCGGGACACCAACACCGGGGAGCTGTTTTTT
TRBJ2-7,.,12,TRBV29-1,TRBD1,CSAGQGADEQYF,TGCAGCGCAGGACAGGGGGCCGACGAGCAGTACTTC
TRBJ1-6,.,17,TRBV7-6,.,CASSLEAGVFDNSPLHF,TGTGCCAGCAGCTTAGAAGCGGGAGTTTTCGATAATTCACCCCTCCACTTT
TRBJ1-2,.,14,TRBV5-1,.,CASSFDSGNYGYTF,TGCGCCAGCAGCTTTGACAGTGGTAACTATGGCTACACCTTC
TRBJ2-7,few,15,TRBV7-8,TRBD2,CASSLPGGTYYEQYF,TGTGCCAGCAGCTTACCGGGGGGGACGTACTACGAGCAGTACTTC
TRBJ2-7,.,16,TRBV5-1,TRBD2,CASSPGLAANSYEQYF,TGCGCCAGCAGCCCTGGACTAGCGGCGAACTCCTACGAGCAGTACTTC
TRBJ2-3,once,16,TRBV7-5,.,CVRSSTSGGKIDTQYF,TGTGTCAGAAGCTCCACTAGCGGGGGGAAGATAGATACGCAGTATTTT
TRBJ2-7,.,14,TRBV5-1,TRBD2,CASSLSSGNYEQYF,TGCGCCAGCAGCTTGAGTAGCGGGAACTACGAGCAGTACTTC
TRBJ2-2,.,14,TRBV2,.,CASRPFLDVGELFF,TGTGCCAGCAGGCCCTTCCTAGATGTCGGGGAGCTGTTTTTT
TRBJ2-7,few,13,TRBV27,TRBD1,CASSMDRAYEQYF,TGTGCCAGCAGCATGGACAGGGCCTACGAGCAGTACTTC
TRBJ2-1,once,14,TRBV2,TRBD2,CASQAGGGRNEQFF,TGTGCCAGTCAGGCGGGAGGGGGCCGGAATGAGCAGTTCTTC
TRBJ1-1,few,16,TRBV7-8,TRBD1,CASSSARGQGHTEAFF,TGTGCCAGCAGCTCAGCGAGGGGACAGGGGCACACTGAAGCTTTCTTT
TRBJ2-2,.,14,TRBV30,.,CALRDFSLTGELFF,TGTGCCTTACGGGACTTTTCCCTCACCGGGGAGCTGTTTTTT
TRBJ2-1,.,14,TRBV28,.,CASRGEGDYNEQFF,TGTGCCAGCAGGGGGGAGGGGGACTACAATGAGCAGTTCTTC
TRBJ1-1,.,14,TRBV6-1,.,CASRVTFKNTEAFF,TGTGCCAGCAGGGTTACTTTCAAGAACACTGAAGCTTTCTTT
TRBJ1-1,.,15,TRBV28,.,CASSLVSPGKTEAFF,TGTGCCAGCAGTTTAGTCTCTCCAGGAAAAACTGAAGCTTTCTTT
TRBJ2-3,few,14,TRBV2,.,CASKDWEYTDTQYF,TGTGCCAGCAAGGATTGGGAGTACACAGATACGCAGTATTTT
TRBJ2-5,.,13,TRBV7-9,.,CASSYGQQETQYF,TGTGCCAGCAGCTACGGACAGCAAGAGACCCAGTACTTC
TRBJ2-7,.,13,TRBV4-2,.,CASSPPSAYEQYF,TGTGCCAGCAGCCCGCCCTCCGCGTACGAGCAGTACTTC
TRBJ1-6,.,14,TRBV4-1,.,CASSRLSRHSPLHF,TGCGCCAGCAGCCGCCTAAGTCGTCATTCACCCCTCCACTTT
TRBJ2-7,.,19,TRBV2,TRBD1,CASSEAVKAGGYLTYEQYF,TGTGCCAGCAGTGAAGCGGTAAAGGCAGGGGGCTACCTTACTTACGAGCAGTACTTC
TRBJ2-3,.,14,TRBV5-4,TRBD1,CASSSDRASDTQYF,TGTGCCAGCAGCTCGGACAGGGCATCGGATACGCAGTATTTT
TRBJ2-3,.,17,TRBV4-1,TRBD2,CASSFEQTSGATDTQYF,TGCGCCAGCAGCTTCGAACAAACTAGCGGGGCCACAGATACGCAGTATTTT
TRBJ2-1,.,13,TRBV7-2,.,CASSPGVNNEQFF,TGTGCCAGCAGCCCAGGGGTAAACAATGAGCAGTTCTTC
TRBJ2-7,.,11,TRBV28,.,CASSRFNEQYF,TGTGCCAGCAGCCGTTTTAACGAGCAGTACTTC
TRBJ2-3,few,18,TRBV28,TRBD2,CASSLYFRASGSTDTQYF,TGTGCCAGCAGTTTATATTTCCGGGCTAGCGGGAGCACAGATACGCAGTATTTT
TRBJ2-5,.,14,TRBV15,.,CATSRDQGRETQYF,TGTGCCACCAGCAGAGATCAGGGGCGAGAGACCCAGTACTTC
TRBJ2-1,.,14,TRBV11-3,.,CASSLDGQGLYQFF,TGTGCCAGCAGCTTAGACGGGCAGGGGCTCTACCAGTTCTTC
TRBJ1-3,.,15,TRBV5-4,TRBD1,CASSHGTVSGNTIYF,TGTGCCAGCAGCCATGGGACAGTCTCTGGAAACACCATATATTTT